The 12 T cell receptor beta chains below all came from one sample that was sequenced in a study of post-analysis software for immune sequencing data. Study results and caveats: When patients were compared with controls, a handful of TRBV segments were more frequent, TRBV5-6, TRBV5-1 and TRBV20-1 among them.

TCR beta libraries were prepared from cDNA with unique molecular identifiers. TCRdb re-analysed the PCR reads in MiXCR, keeping a single row per CDR3 protein. The table includes hundreds of thousands of distinct CDR3 sequences, approximately 37% detected once. Their antigens are not known. The sample consisted of blood. The origin of the receptors is a girl aged 2 to 9 with multiple sclerosis.

This clonotype came up a few times. CDR3 bases: TGTGCCAGCGGAAGATACGAGCAGTACTTC. Protein: CASGRYEQYF. The chain uses TRBV28 and TRBJ2-7; D not certain. Germline-derived CDR1 and CDR2 are MDHEN and SYDVKM. V was pared by 8 bases and J by 4 bases, with 6 bases between. The CDR3 is 10 residues long.

This chain links TRBV7-6 with TRBJ2-3, with TRBD2 matching over 8 bases. Per germline, CDR1 SGHVS and CDR2 FNYEAQ. Trimming removed 5 bases from V and 1 base from J; junction bases left unmatched: 5. The length of the CDR3 is 15 residues. CDR3 DNA sequence: TGTGCCAGCAGCGCGTTGACTAGCGGCACAGATACGCAGTATTTT. Translating it yields CASSALTSGTDTQYF. Supplemented by reference TRBV7-6 and TRBJ2-3, the full variable domain reads GAGVSQSPRYKVTKRGQDVALRCDPISGHVSLYWYRQALGQGPEFLTYFNYEAQQDKSGLPNDRFSAERPEGSISTLTIQRTEQRDSAMYRCASSALTSGTDTQYFGPGTRLTVL.

In this sample, this clonotype turned up a few times. The chain employs TRBV20-1 and TRBJ2-1; TRBD2 agrees at 10 bases. Germline CDR1 and CDR2: DFQATT and SNEGSKA (reference sequence). V was pared by 0 bases and J by 2 bases, with 4 bases of the junction left unmatched. This CDR3 spans 16 amino acids. CDR3 loop: CSARDLAGGPYNEQFF. The DNA of the CDR3 is TGCAGTGCTAGAGACTTAGCGGGGGGCCCCTACAATGAGCAGTTCTTC.

This clonotype has only one observation. The chain links TRBV6-2 or TRBV6-3 to TRBJ2-7, with 8 positions matching TRBD2. CDR3 size: 15 residues. CDR1 is MNHEY and CDR2 is SVGEGT in the germline V gene. J was trimmed by 2 bases and V by 5 bases; bases with no gene match: 8. The CDR3 bases are TGTGCCAGCAGTGACAGAGCGGGAGCGCCCTACGAGCAGTACTTC. Protein sequence: CASSDRAGAPYEQYF.

This clonotype was picked up a small number of times. The rearrangement links TRBV29-1 to TRBJ2-7; D is unresolved. Trimming took 4 bases from V and 2 from J, leaving 6 bases between them. The CDR3 runs to 11 residues. CDR1 is SQVTM and CDR2 is ANQGSEA in the germline V gene. CDR3 protein: CSVAITYEQYF. The CDR3 coding sequence is TGCAGCGTTGCAATCACCTACGAGCAGTACTTC.

CDR3: CASSVDSNQPQHF. CDR3 bases: TGTGCCAGCAGTGTGGACAGCAATCAGCCCCAGCATTTT. V and J are TRBV2 and TRBJ1-5; D is unclear. The V end was cut by 4 bases, the J end by 1 base, with 5 bases between. The germline V gene has CDR1 SNHLY and CDR2 FYNNEI. CDR3 length: 13 amino acids.

This clonotype was seen more than once but under ten times. The chain uses TRBV29-1 and TRBJ2-7; 9 bases are shared with TRBD2. CDR1 SQVTM and CDR2 ANQGSEA come from the germline V gene. V lost 5 bases and J lost 2; bases outside the gene matches: 1. The CDR3 is 12 amino acids. The CDR3 loop reads CSVIAGAYEQYF. The CDR3 region has the DNA TGCAGCGTTATAGCGGGGGCCTACGAGCAGTACTTC.

The V and J genes are TRBV7-2 and TRBJ2-4, with a possible D match to TRBD1 (5 bases). Trimming cost V 2 bases and J 3 bases, with 8 bases left between them. Germline CDR1 is SGHTA and CDR2 is FQGNSA. The CDR3 consists of 14 residues. The CDR3 loop is CASSLSGIKNIQYF. CDR3 nucleotides: TGTGCCAGCAGCTTATCAGGGATCAAAAACATTCAGTACTTC. The entire variable domain, with the rest obtained from reference TRBV7-2 and TRBJ2-4, is as follows: GAGVSQSPSNKVTEKGKDVELRCDPISGHTALYWYRQSLGQGLEFLIYFQGNSAPDKSGLPSDRFSAERTGGSVSTLTIQRTQQEDSAVYLCASSLSGIKNIQYFGAGTRLSVL.

This chain uses TRBV7-2 with TRBJ2-2; 9 nucleotides match TRBD2. The V segment lost 6 bases and the J segment 5 bases; nucleotides outside the gene matches: 4. Germline V gene lookup returns CDR1 SGHTA and CDR2 FQGNSA. This CDR3 contains 14 residues. For the CDR3, the DNA is TGTGCCAGCAGGCTTGGACTAGCGACCGGGGAGCTGTTTTTT. Translating it yields CASRLGLATGELFF.

This sequence joins TRBV18 and TRBJ2-1; D remains ambiguous. This CDR3 has 12 amino acids. Germline lookup yields CDR1 KGHSH and CDR2 LQKENI. V was trimmed by 2 bases and J by 13 bases, leaving 12 bases between them. DNA for the CDR3: TGTGCCAGCTCACCATTTTTGGAGACCCAGTTCTTC. Protein sequence: CASSPFLETQFF.

This chain uses TRBV29-1 with TRBJ2-7; perhaps TRBD2 as D (5 bases). V shed 5 bases and J shed 1 base, with 9 bases lying between them. The CDR3 has 12 amino acids. From germline, CDR1 is SQVTM and CDR2 ANQGSEA. The CDR3 loop reads CSVTGVSYEQYF. CDR3 nucleotide sequence: TGCAGCGTTACCGGGGTGTCCTACGAGCAGTACTTC.

Remarks on this clonotype: A single base separates this from a much larger clone, so it may be a read error. The rearrangement joins TRBV20-1 to TRBJ2-7; 8 bases agree with TRBD1. The CDR3 spans 13 residues. J lost 7 bases, V lost 2 bases, and 7 bases had no gene match. In germline, CDR1 is DFQATT, CDR2 SNEGSKA (reference sequence). The CDR3: CSARRQGFNEQYF. The DNA for the CDR3 is TGCAGTGCTAGACGACAGGGGTTCAATGAGCAGTACTTC.